The 10 T cell receptor beta chains below all came from one sample that was sequenced in a study of cytomegalovirus exposure and HLA in healthy donors. The primer mix had 60 Vbeta and 13 Jbeta primers. Profiled with immunoSEQ multiplex PCR; TCRdb holds only in-frame clones, not every one. The sample lists approximately 140,000 clones; about 75% were seen once. The sequencing sample was made of PBMCs. These receptor sequences come from a middle-aged man in good health and CMV-seronegative.

The chain combines TRBV29-1 with TRBJ2-7; TRBD1 aligns across 10 bases. The V gene's germline CDR1 is SQVTM and CDR2 ANQGSEA. The CDR3 contains 12 residues. J lost 4 bases, V lost 7 bases, and 4 bases had no gene match. The DNA for the CDR3 is TGCAGCGCGGGACAGGGGACGTACGAGCAGTACTTC. Translating gives CSAGQGTYEQYF.

This clone has more than one count but fewer than ten. This sequence joins TRBV6-5 and TRBJ1-4, with D possibly being TRBD1 (6 bases). Looked up from germline, CDR1 is MNHEY and CDR2 is SVGAGI. This CDR3 contains 15 residues. Trimming took 2 bases from V and 8 from J, leaving 15 bases between them. The CDR3: CASSYERGNEEKLFF. CDR3 sequence (DNA): TGTGCCAGCAGTTACGAGAGGGGGAATGAGGAAAAACTGTTTTTT.

The chain has TRBV2 and TRBJ2-4; no definite D call. This CDR3 region has 16 residues. CDR1 is SNHLY, CDR2 FYNNEI, per germline. V was shortened by 2 bases and J by 0 bases, with 11 bases between the two germline ends. The CDR3 bases are TGTGCCAGCAGTGAATTGGAGAGGAGAGCCAAAAACATTCAGTACTTC. This codes for CASSELERRAKNIQYF.

This clone was observed a handful of times. V gene TRBV13 combines with J gene TRBJ2-3; 12 nucleotides match TRBD2. Germline trimming cut 7 bases from V and 1 base from J; bases unmatched to any gene: 15. Germline CDR1 PRHDT, CDR2 FYEKMQ (reference sequence). The CDR3 length is 19 residues. The CDR3 DNA reads as TGTGCCAGCAACCGAAGGCGGCTAGCGGGGGGGCTTCGCACAGATACGCAGTATTTT. It encodes CASNRRRLAGGLRTDTQYF. The full variable domain, completed using reference TRBV13 and TRBJ2-3, is AAGVIQSPRHLIKEKRETATLKCYPIPRHDTVYWYQQGPGQDPQFLISFYEKMQSDKGSIPDRFSAQQFSDYHSELNMSSLELGDSALYFCASNRRRLAGGLRTDTQYFGPGTRLTVL.

This chain links TRBV4-2 with TRBJ2-7, with TRBD1 matching 9 bases. V shed 1 base, J shed 6 bases, and the junction held 25 bases outside the gene matches. This CDR3 is built from 21 residues. CDR1 and CDR2 (germline): LGHNA, YNFKEQ. The CDR3 region is CASSQVLGLPGTGTFPREQYF. The DNA for the CDR3 is TGTGCCAGCAGCCAAGTTCTAGGTTTACCCGGGACAGGGACTTTTCCGCGCGAGCAGTACTTC.

The chain joins TRBV21-1 to TRBJ1-5; the table's D call TRBD1 went unverified against the DNA. TRBV21-1 is recorded as a pseudogene. There are 15 residues in the CDR3. CDR3 region: CASVGLRQVYGPQHF. In DNA, the CDR3 is TGTGCCAGCGTCGGTCTAAGACAGGTGTACGGGCCCCAGCATTTT.

V usage is TRBV7-3 and J usage is TRBJ2-5; 9 nucleotides align to TRBD1. This CDR3 contains 15 residues. J lost 2 bases, V lost 3 bases, and 4 bases had no gene match. Germline lookup yields CDR1 SGHTA and CDR2 FQGTGA. In DNA, the CDR3 is TGTGCCAGCAGCTTTATGGGACAGGGTCAAGAGACCCAGTACTTC. Residues: CASSFMGQGQETQYF. Based on the CDR3 plus reference TRBV7-3 and TRBJ2-5, the full variable domain is GAGVSQTPSNKVTEKGKYVELRCDPISGHTALYWYRQSLGQGPEFLIYFQGTGAADDSGLPNDRFFAVRPEGSVSTLKIQRTERGDSAVYLCASSFMGQGQETQYFGPGTRLLVL.

CDR3 coding DNA: TGCGCCAGCAGCTTTTGGGACACCGGCCCTGGCACAGATACGCAGTATTTT. Translation gives CASSFWDTGPGTDTQYF. This chain uses TRBV5-1 with TRBJ2-3, with a possible D match to TRBD1 (6 bases). Germline V gives CDR1 SGHRS, CDR2 YFSETQ. The CDR3 is 17 amino acids. V shed 2 bases and J shed 1 base, with 17 bases lying between them.

The chain links TRBV19 to TRBJ1-2, with D tentatively TRBD1 (5 bases). This CDR3 spans 12 amino acids. Germline CDR1 is LNHDA and CDR2 is SQIVND (reference sequence). Between the trimmed V and J ends, which lost 6 bases and 7 bases, there was a span of 12 bases. CDR3 bases: TGTGCCAGTAGGTTGCAGGGCGGTGGCTACACCTTC. It yields the protein CASRLQGGGYTF.

On this clone: This CDR3 is also generated by other DNA sequences in the sample. The gene calls are TRBV18 and TRBJ1-6; TRBD1 matches at 7 bases. V trimming: 2 bases; J trimming: 7 bases; junction bases outside the gene matches: 5. Germline loops: CDR1 KGHSH, CDR2 LQKENI. The CDR3 length is 15 residues. In DNA, the CDR3 is TGTGCCAGCTCACCAGACAGGGTTAGGAATTCACCCCTCCACTTT. Residues: CASSPDRVRNSPLHF.